A single T cell receptor (beta chain) is shown here with its context. The data belong to a study of OX40 agonist ivuxolimab in advanced cancers. On the study more broadly: Patients in dose escalation had liver, melanoma, kidney or head and neck cancers. Around 40% of patients had received prior checkpoint inhibitor therapy.

Here immunoSEQ multiplex PCR was the method, and the copy in TCRdb shows in-frame clones only, minus some. Counted here are tens of thousands of clones, more than 75% occurring once; the ten biggest clones make up more than 1.5%. The receptor's source is an adult with an advanced solid tumor such as melanoma, head and neck, liver or kidney cancer. The source material was CD4+ or CD8+ T cells sorted from blood, sampled in a trial of the OX40 agonist ivuxolimab.

The DNA of the CDR3 is TGCGCCAGCAGTGCTGGAGGGACGAACAATCAGCCCCAGCATTTT. This codes for CASSAGGTNNQPQHF. V is TRBV10-2 and J is TRBJ1-5; a possible D gene is TRBD1 (5 bases). Germline CDR1 is WSHSY and CDR2 is SAAADI. CDR3 length: 15 amino acids. Trimming took off 4 bases at V and 3 bases at J, with 13 bases between the two ends.